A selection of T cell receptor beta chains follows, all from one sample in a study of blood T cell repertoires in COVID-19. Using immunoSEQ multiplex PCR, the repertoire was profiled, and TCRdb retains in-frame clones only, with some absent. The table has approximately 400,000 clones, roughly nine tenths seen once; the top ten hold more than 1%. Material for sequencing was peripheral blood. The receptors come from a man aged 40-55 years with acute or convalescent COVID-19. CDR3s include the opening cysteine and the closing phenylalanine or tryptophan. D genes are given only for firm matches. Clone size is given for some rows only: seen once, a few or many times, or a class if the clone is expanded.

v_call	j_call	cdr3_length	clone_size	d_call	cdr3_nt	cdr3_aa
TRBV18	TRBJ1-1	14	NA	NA	TGTGCCAGCTCACCCTCAGGTTTCAACACTGAAGCTTTCTTT	CASSPSGFNTEAFF
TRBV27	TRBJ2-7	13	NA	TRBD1	TGTGCCAGCAGTTTCTCGGACAGGAGCGAGCAGTACTTC	CASSFSDRSEQYF
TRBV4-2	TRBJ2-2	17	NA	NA	TGTGCCAGCAGCCAAGACCCTGCGGGGGCCCGCACCGGGGAGCTGTTTTTT	CASSQDPAGARTGELFF
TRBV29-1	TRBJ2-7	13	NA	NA	TGCAGCGTCTTCGGAGGCGGCTCCTACGAGCAGTACTTC	CSVFGGGSYEQYF
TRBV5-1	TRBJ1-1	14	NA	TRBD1	TGCGCCAGCAGCTCCCCGGGACAGGAGGGTGAAGCTTTCTTT	CASSSPGQEGEAFF
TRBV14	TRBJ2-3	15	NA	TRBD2	TGTGCCAGCAGCAAACTAGCGGGAGATGCAGATACGCAGTATTTT	CASSKLAGDADTQYF
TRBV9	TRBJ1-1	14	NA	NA	TGTGCCAGCAGCGGGGGACTCAAGAACACTGAAGCTTTCTTT	CASSGGLKNTEAFF
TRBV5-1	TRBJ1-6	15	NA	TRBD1	TGCGCCAGCAGCTTGGGGACAGGGAGGTATTCACCCCTCCACTTT	CASSLGTGRYSPLHF
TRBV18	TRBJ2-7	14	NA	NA	TGTGCCAGCTCACCAGGCAGGTTCTTGGACGAGCAGTACTTC	CASSPGRFLDEQYF
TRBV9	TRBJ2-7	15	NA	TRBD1	TGTGCCAGCAGCGTAGGAGAGACAGGGGCCTACGAGCAGTACTTC	CASSVGETGAYEQYF
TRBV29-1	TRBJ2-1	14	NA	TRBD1	TGCAGCGGACAGGGTACTTCTTCCTACAATGAGCAGTTCTTC	CSGQGTSSYNEQFF
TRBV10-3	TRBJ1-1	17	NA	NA	TGTGCCATCAGTGAGGGCCGGGGGGACCCCATGAACACTGAAGCTTTCTTT	CAISEGRGDPMNTEAFF
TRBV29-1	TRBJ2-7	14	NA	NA	TGCAGCGTTGGCGCGGGGGCAGGGTCTTCCGAGCAGTACTTC	CSVGAGAGSSEQYF
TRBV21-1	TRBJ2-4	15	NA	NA	TGTGCCAGCAGCAAACCGCGGGGGTCCAAAAACATTCAGTACTTC	CASSKPRGSKNIQYF
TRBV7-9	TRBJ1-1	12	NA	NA	TGTGCCAGCAGCTTAATAAACACTGAAGCTTTCTTT	CASSLINTEAFF
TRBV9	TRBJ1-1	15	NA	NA	TGTGCCAGCAGCGTAAATGCGGGGGCAAACACTGAAGCTTTCTTT	CASSVNAGANTEAFF
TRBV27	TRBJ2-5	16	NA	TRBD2	TGTGCCAGCAGTTCCCCTAGCGGGGGGGCCGCGGAGACCCAGTACTTC	CASSSPSGGAAETQYF
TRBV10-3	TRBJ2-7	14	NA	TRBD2	TGTGCCATCAGGGATAGCGGGTACTCCTACGAGCAGTACTTC	CAIRDSGYSYEQYF
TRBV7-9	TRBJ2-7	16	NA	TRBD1	TGTGCCAGCAGCTTTGGGGACGGACAGGGGGCAAACGAGCAGTACTTC	CASSFGDGQGANEQYF
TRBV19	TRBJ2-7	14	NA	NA	TGTGCCAGTAGTATGACGAAGGGGGACTACGAGCAGTACTTC	CASSMTKGDYEQYF
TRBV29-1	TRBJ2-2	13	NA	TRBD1	TGCAGCGCTGGACAGGGCACCCTCCCGGAGCTGTTTTTT	CSAGQGTLPELFF
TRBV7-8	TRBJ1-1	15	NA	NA	TGTGCCAGCAGCTTAGCGCAGGGGCGAGGCACTGAAGCTTTCTTT	CASSLAQGRGTEAFF
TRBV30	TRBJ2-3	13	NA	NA	TGTGCCTGGACGGTCGGTAACACAGATACGCAGTATTTT	CAWTVGNTDTQYF
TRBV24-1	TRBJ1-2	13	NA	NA	TGTGCCACCAGTGGCCGGACAGTATATGGCTACACCTTC	CATSGRTVYGYTF
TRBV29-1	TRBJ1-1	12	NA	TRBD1	TGCAGCGTCACCGGGACAGGCAGTGAAGCTTTCTTT	CSVTGTGSEAFF
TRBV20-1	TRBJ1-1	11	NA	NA	TGCAGTGGCCGGGATGGGACTGAAGCTTTCTTT	CSGRDGTEAFF
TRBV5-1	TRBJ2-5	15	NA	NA	TGCGCCAGCAGCTTGGTTGGGGACACTAGAGAGACCCAGTACTTC	CASSLVGDTRETQYF
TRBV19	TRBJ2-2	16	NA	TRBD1	TGTGCCAGTAGTGGGGACAGGCCGTTTTTTGCCGGGGAGCTGTTTTTT	CASSGDRPFFAGELFF
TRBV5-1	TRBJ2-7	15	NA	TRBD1	TGCGCCAGCAGCTTCGACAGGGGGCGAGGGAACGAGCAGTACTTC	CASSFDRGRGNEQYF
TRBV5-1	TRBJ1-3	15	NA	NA	TGCGCCAGCAGCTTGTTAGGACAGTGGGAAAACACCATATATTTT	CASSLLGQWENTIYF
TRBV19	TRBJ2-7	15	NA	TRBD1	TGTGCCAGTAGTATGAGCTCCGGACAGGGCTACGAGCAGTACTTC	CASSMSSGQGYEQYF
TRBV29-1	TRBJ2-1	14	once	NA	TGCAGCGTTGTCCGTACCAGCTCCTACAATGAGCAGTTCTTC	CSVVRTSSYNEQFF
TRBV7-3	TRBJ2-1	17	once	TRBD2	TGTGCCAGCAGCTCCGGACTAGCGGGAGGTTTGAGCAATGAGCAGTTCTTC	CASSSGLAGGLSNEQFF
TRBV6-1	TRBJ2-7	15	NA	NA	TGTGCCAGCAGTGAAGCGCGCCAGGGATCCTACGAGCAGTACTTC	CASSEARQGSYEQYF
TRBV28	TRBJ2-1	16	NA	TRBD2	TGTGCCAGCAGTTTATTCCTAGCGGGGGGGCACAATGAGCAGTTCTTC	CASSLFLAGGHNEQFF
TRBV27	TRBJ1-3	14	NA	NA	TGTGCCAGCAGTAGCGGGTACTCTGGAAACACCATATATTTT	CASSSGYSGNTIYF
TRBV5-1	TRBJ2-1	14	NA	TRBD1	TGCGCCAGCAGCGGGGACAGTACCTACAATGAGCAGTTCTTC	CASSGDSTYNEQFF
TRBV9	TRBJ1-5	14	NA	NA	TGTGCCAGCAGCGCCGGGGGGGCCCTTCAGCCCCAGCATTTT	CASSAGGALQPQHF
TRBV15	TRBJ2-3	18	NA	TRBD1	TGTGCCACCAGCAGGACTGAGAGACAGGGGACATTCACAGATACGCAGTATTTT	CATSRTERQGTFTDTQYF
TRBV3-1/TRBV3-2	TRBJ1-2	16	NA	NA	TGTGCCAGCAGCCTCACCGCGGGGGGCGGGGGCTATGGCTACACCTTC	CASSLTAGGGGYGYTF
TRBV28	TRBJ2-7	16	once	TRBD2	TGTGCCAGCAGTTTCACGACTAGCGGGAGGGCTTACGAGCAGTACTTC	CASSFTTSGRAYEQYF
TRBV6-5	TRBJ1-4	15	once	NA	TGTGCCAGCAGGACAGCGGGTTTCGCTAATGAAAAACTGTTTTTT	CASRTAGFANEKLFF
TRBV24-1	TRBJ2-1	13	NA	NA	TGTGCCACCAGTAAAGCTAGCGACAATGAGCAGTTCTTC	CATSKASDNEQFF
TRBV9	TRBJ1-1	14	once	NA	TGTGCCAGCAGCGGAACCGGGGTGGGGACTGAAGCTTTCTTT	CASSGTGVGTEAFF
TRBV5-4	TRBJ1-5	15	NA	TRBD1	TGTGCCAGCAGCTTGGCGCCAGGGGGCTCTCAGCCCCAGCATTTT	CASSLAPGGSQPQHF
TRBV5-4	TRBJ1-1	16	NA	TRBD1	TGTGCCAGCAGACTACAGGGGGGATGGATGAACACTGAAGCTTTCTTT	CASRLQGGWMNTEAFF
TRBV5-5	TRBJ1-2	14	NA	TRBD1	TGTGCCAGCTTTGGACAGGGATGGGGCTATGGCTACACCTTC	CASFGQGWGYGYTF
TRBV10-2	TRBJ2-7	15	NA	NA	TGCGCCAGCCACGGGACCGGGACTTTTTTCTACGAGCAGTACTTC	CASHGTGTFFYEQYF